This TCR beta chain was obtained from a study of T cell changes during pregnancy in multiple sclerosis (dated by TCRdb to the late 2010s). Study-wide context: In women with multiple sclerosis, the researchers looked at how the T cell repertoire shifted as pregnancy progressed.

On this clone: Its target antigen remains unknown. Base qualities were left out, and no much larger clone turns up one base away.

CDR3 length: 17 amino acids, cysteine to phenylalanine. The CDR3 DNA has 51 bases and is translated from base 1. The V end loses 5 bases and the J end loses 8 bases, and a stretch of 25 bases separates them. CDR1 and CDR2 (LNHDA, SQIVND) derive from the germline V gene (reference sequence). Libraries came from the immunoSEQ multiplex PCR assay. TCRdb holds this immuneACCESS table with in-frame rearrangements only. Some clones are missing; in checked studies, unresolved V genes explain under half, and the rest has no known cause. In this sample the table shows under 55,000 clones, 93% of which occur a single time. Clones ranked in the top ten supply about 1.9% of the sample.

This sequence uses TRBV19 and TRBJ2-1; TRBD1 is possibly the D segment (5 matching bases). The sample consisted of peripheral blood, taken in the second trimester of pregnancy. The clonotype was recovered from a female donor with multiple sclerosis, enrolled in a pregnancy study. The CDR3 amino acid sequence is: CASSRQLGSSSHDEQFF. The DNA reads TGTGCCAGTAGTCGACAGCTCGGGTCGAGCTCTCACGATGAGCAGTTCTTC.